This T cell receptor (beta chain) derives from a study of radiation and T cells in renal cell carcinoma. Sequenced by immunoSEQ multiplex PCR; TCRdb stores in-frame clones only, minus some. In the table there are approximately 170,000 clones, 88% of which are singletons. The CDR3 runs 14 residues. Trimming removed 0 bases from V and 4 bases from J, with 10 bases in between. Per the germline V gene, CDR1 is SGHNT and CDR2 is YYREEE (reference sequence). In regard to this clone: As yet, its antigen is unknown.

Study findings and constraints: Top tumor clonotypes rose in blood 2 weeks post-radiation, then contracted. Without pretreatment biopsies, baseline tumor clonotype presence was undetermined.

Time point here: blood 4 weeks post-SBRT, at nephrectomy. Treatment here: 15 Gy SBRT to primary tumor, nephrectomy 4 weeks later. This sequence originates from a woman aged 50 to 60 with renal cell carcinoma. The rearrangement uses TRBV5-4 and TRBJ1-2; D is possibly TRBD1 (5 bases). This sample comprised blood, obtained from a patient whose treatment included radiotherapy and nephrectomy. The CDR3 nucleotides read TGTGCCAGCAGCTTGGACGGGGGGAGCTATGGCTACACCTTC. Protein sequence: CASSLDGGSYGYTF.